A selection of T cell receptor beta chains follows, all from one sample in a study of T cells after yellow fever vaccination. TCRdb independently ran MiXCR on the 5' RACE reads; one entry per CDR3 protein. The sample lists 250,000 to 400,000 distinct CDR3 sequences, 4.1% occurring once. The sample was PBMCs, taken 5 days after the yellow fever booster vaccination. The receptors were sampled from a man younger than 35 who received the YFV17D yellow fever vaccine. The CDR3 runs from the conserved cysteine through the conserved F or W. A D gene is named only where the DNA matches it firmly. Part of the rows lack a size; the others show once, few, many or a class for expanded clones.

CDR3 protein	CDR3 DNA	D gene	V gene	J gene	clone size
CSAPIYGRGYPSSYNEQFF	TGCAGTGCTCCCATTTATGGCAGGGGCTATCCAAGCTCCTACAATGAGCAGTTCTTC	NA	TRBV20-1	TRBJ2-1	many
CASRTGDYEQYF	TGTGCCAGTCGGACAGGGGACTACGAGCAGTACTTC	TRBD1	TRBV18	TRBJ2-7	NA
CASSQDPTSPGYGYTF	TGTGCCAGCAGCCAAGATCCGACCTCTCCCGGCTATGGCTACACCTTC	NA	TRBV4-2	TRBJ1-2	many
CASSDPDRGPNTGELFF	TGTGCCAGCAGTGACCCCGACAGGGGGCCGAACACCGGGGAGCTGTTTTTT	TRBD1	TRBV25-1	TRBJ2-2	few
CASSPLLAKNIQYF	TGCGCCAGCAGCCCCCTATTAGCCAAAAACATTCAGTACTTC	NA	TRBV4-1	TRBJ2-4	many
CASSSPSGTGTDTQYF	TGTGCCAGCAGTTCCCCTTCGGGGACAGGCACAGATACGCAGTATTTT	TRBD1	TRBV28	TRBJ2-3	NA
CASSPSLSDTGELFF	TGTGCCAGCTCACCGTCACTATCGGACACCGGGGAGCTGTTTTTT	NA	TRBV18	TRBJ2-2	many
CASSSTSGHHPQNIQYF	TGTGCCAGCAGCTCAACCTCGGGACATCATCCCCAAAACATTCAGTACTTC	NA	TRBV7-9	TRBJ2-4	few
CSARGRGRDYGYTF	TGCAGTGCTAGAGGAAGGGGGAGGGACTATGGCTACACCTTC	NA	TRBV20-1	TRBJ1-2	few
CASSSSGGFNQPQHF	TGTGCCAGCAGCTCTTCAGGAGGGTTCAATCAGCCCCAGCATTTT	NA	TRBV9	TRBJ1-5	NA
CASRELDDAGTGELFF	TGTGCCAGCAGGGAACTAGATGACGCGGGAACCGGGGAGCTGTTTTTT	NA	TRBV6-2/TRBV6-3	TRBJ2-2	few
CASSFRGSDTQYF	TGTGCCAGCAGCTTCAGGGGGTCGGATACGCAGTATTTT	TRBD1	TRBV11-3	TRBJ2-3	few
CASSSPGVLAYGYTF	TGTGCCAGCAGCTCTCCCGGGGTGCTAGCCTATGGCTACACCTTC	NA	TRBV5-4	TRBJ1-2	NA
CASSQGGTSGANVLTF	TGCGCCAGCAGCCAGGGTGGGACCTCTGGGGCCAACGTCCTGACTTTC	NA	TRBV4-3	TRBJ2-6	NA
CASSQGLSGGREQFF	TGCGCCAGCAGCCAGGGGTTAAGCGGGGGGAGGGAGCAGTTCTTC	TRBD2	TRBV4-1	TRBJ2-1	many
CSVAPRNTGELFF	TGCAGCGTTGCTCCCCGAAACACCGGGGAGCTGTTTTTT	NA	TRBV29-1	TRBJ2-2	few
CASSSLYSNQPQHF	TGTGCCAGCAGCTCTCTTTATAGCAATCAGCCCCAGCATTTT	NA	TRBV7-2	TRBJ1-5	few
CASSQDRTGLENIQYF	TGTGCCAGCAGCCAAGATCGGACAGGGTTAGAAAACATTCAGTACTTC	TRBD1	TRBV4-2	TRBJ2-4	many
CASSPGGVNEQFF	TGTGCCAGCAGCCCAGGGGGAGTAAATGAGCAGTTCTTC	TRBD1	TRBV7-3	TRBJ2-1	NA
CASSQSLDIAFQPQHF	TGCGCCAGCAGCCAGTCGCTGGACATAGCCTTTCAGCCCCAGCATTTT	NA	TRBV4-1	TRBJ1-5	NA
CASSTPGTEYGYTF	TGTGCCAGCAGCACCCCCGGGACGGAATATGGCTACACCTTC	NA	TRBV7-2	TRBJ1-2	NA
CASSYGLAGGIGELFF	TGTGCCAGCAGCTACGGACTAGCGGGGGGGATCGGGGAGCTGTTTTTT	TRBD2	TRBV28	TRBJ2-2	NA